These T cell receptor beta chains were read from a single sample in a study. A single record per CDR3 protein comes from TCRdb applying MiXCR to the 5' RACE reads. This sample has around 7,300 distinct CDR3 sequences, with 40% found just once. Sequencing was done on a sample of memory CD4+ T cells sorted from blood. The receptors here all came from a female donor with breast cancer. Both conserved end residues are part of each CDR3. The D gene is left open where the match is weak. For some rows the clone size is stated as once, few or many, or as a class when expanded; others skip it.

clone_size: .
j_call: TRBJ1-1
d_call: .
v_call: TRBV20-1
cdr3_nt: TGCAGTAAATTAGCAGGCAACACTGAAGCTTTCTTT
cdr3_aa: CSKLAGNTEAFF

clone_size: few
j_call: TRBJ2-5
d_call: .
v_call: TRBV30
cdr3_nt: TGTGCCTGGAGGGGGCGAGGGACGGAAACCCAGTACTTC
cdr3_aa: CAWRGRGTETQYF

clone_size: .
j_call: TRBJ2-3
d_call: .
v_call: TRBV6-1
cdr3_nt: TGTGCCAGCAGCGATGGGGGGAGCGGGGATACGCAGTATTTT
cdr3_aa: CASSDGGSGDTQYF

clone_size: .
j_call: TRBJ2-5
d_call: .
v_call: TRBV19
cdr3_nt: TGTGCCAGTAGCCTCAGGGAGCGAGAGACCCAGTACTTC
cdr3_aa: CASSLRERETQYF

clone_size: .
j_call: TRBJ2-6
d_call: .
v_call: TRBV7-2
cdr3_nt: TGTGCCAGCAGCTTAGAGGTCTCTGGGGCCAACGTCCTGACTTTC
cdr3_aa: CASSLEVSGANVLTF

clone_size: .
j_call: TRBJ2-1
d_call: .
v_call: TRBV7-2
cdr3_nt: TGTGCCAGCAGCTTAGTCTACCATCCGTCGTACAATGAGCAGTTCTTC
cdr3_aa: CASSLVYHPSYNEQFF

clone_size: .
j_call: TRBJ2-1
d_call: .
v_call: TRBV20-1
cdr3_nt: TGCAGTGCTAGATTTCCTTTGCGGAGCTCCTACAATGAGCAGTTCTTC
cdr3_aa: CSARFPLRSSYNEQFF

clone_size: once
j_call: TRBJ1-2
d_call: .
v_call: TRBV20-1
cdr3_nt: TGCAGTACTAGAAATGACAGGATTCGTGGCTACACCTTC
cdr3_aa: CSTRNDRIRGYTF

clone_size: .
j_call: TRBJ1-2
d_call: .
v_call: TRBV7-9
cdr3_nt: TGTGCCAGCAGCTTACTACAGAACTATGGCTACACCTTC
cdr3_aa: CASSLLQNYGYTF

clone_size: .
j_call: TRBJ1-2
d_call: .
v_call: TRBV9
cdr3_nt: TGTGCCAGCAGCCCACAAGCCCCATTATCCAACTATGGCTACACCTTC
cdr3_aa: CASSPQAPLSNYGYTF

clone_size: .
j_call: TRBJ2-7
d_call: .
v_call: TRBV29-1
cdr3_nt: TGCAGCGCCTGGACCCCTGGGGCCTACGAGCAGTACTTC
cdr3_aa: CSAWTPGAYEQYF

clone_size: .
j_call: TRBJ1-1
d_call: TRBD1
v_call: TRBV19
cdr3_nt: TGTGCCAGTACCGTGGACAGGGAGAACACTGAAGCTTTCTTT
cdr3_aa: CASTVDRENTEAFF

clone_size: few
j_call: TRBJ1-3
d_call: .
v_call: TRBV5-4
cdr3_nt: TGTGCCAGCAGCTTTGCAGCCTCTGGAAACACCATATATTTT
cdr3_aa: CASSFAASGNTIYF

clone_size: .
j_call: TRBJ2-1
d_call: .
v_call: TRBV3-2
cdr3_nt: TGTGCCAGCAGCCTCTCGGCCCTGTTCAATGAGCAGTTCTTC
cdr3_aa: CASSLSALFNEQFF

clone_size: .
j_call: TRBJ2-7
d_call: .
v_call: TRBV20-1
cdr3_nt: TGCAGTGTACCGGGACGTTACTACGAGCAGTACTTC
cdr3_aa: CSVPGRYYEQYF

clone_size: few
j_call: TRBJ2-1
d_call: TRBD1
v_call: TRBV7-3
cdr3_nt: TGTGCCAGCAGCCAAAAGGGGGTTAGGGACAGCAACAATGAGCAGTTCTTC
cdr3_aa: CASSQKGVRDSNNEQFF

clone_size: few
j_call: TRBJ2-1
d_call: .
v_call: TRBV5-1
cdr3_nt: TGCGCCAGCAGCCCCGACGGTCCCCTCTACAATGAGCAGTTCTTC
cdr3_aa: CASSPDGPLYNEQFF

clone_size: few
j_call: TRBJ1-1
d_call: TRBD1
v_call: TRBV5-5
cdr3_nt: TGTGCCAGCAGCCGCTTCACAGGGGATGTAGCTGAAGCTTTCTTT
cdr3_aa: CASSRFTGDVAEAFF

clone_size: medium-sized
j_call: TRBJ2-2
d_call: .
v_call: TRBV7-6
cdr3_nt: TGTGCCAGCAGCTTAGAGGGACGCACGAACACCGGGGAGCTGTTTTTT
cdr3_aa: CASSLEGRTNTGELFF

clone_size: .
j_call: TRBJ2-7
d_call: .
v_call: TRBV25-1
cdr3_nt: TGTGCCAGCAGTGGATACCCGGAAACCTACGAGCAGTACTTC
cdr3_aa: CASSGYPETYEQYF

clone_size: .
j_call: TRBJ2-2
d_call: .
v_call: TRBV6-5
cdr3_nt: TGTGCCTGCAGCGTCTCCCGGGTCCGACGGACCGGGGAGCTGTTTTTT
cdr3_aa: CACSVSRVRRTGELFF

clone_size: few
j_call: TRBJ1-5
d_call: .
v_call: TRBV20-1
cdr3_nt: TGCAGTGCCCGCCGTCCCACACCTGGACAGTCAAGTCAGCCCCAGCATTTT
cdr3_aa: CSARRPTPGQSSQPQHF

clone_size: few
j_call: TRBJ1-6
d_call: TRBD1
v_call: TRBV6-5
cdr3_nt: TGTGCCAGCAAGTTCCGACAGGGGTGGAATTCACCCCTCCACTTT
cdr3_aa: CASKFRQGWNSPLHF

clone_size: .
j_call: TRBJ1-5
d_call: TRBD1
v_call: TRBV6-2/TRBV6-3
cdr3_nt: TGTGCCAGCAGTCGAAAAGGGACAGGGGGCTCTCAGCCCCAGCATTTT
cdr3_aa: CASSRKGTGGSQPQHF

clone_size: .
j_call: TRBJ1-2
d_call: .
v_call: TRBV20-1
cdr3_nt: TGCAGTGCTAGAGGGGGCGGGCAGGGGATCTATGGCTACACCTTC
cdr3_aa: CSARGGGQGIYGYTF

clone_size: .
j_call: TRBJ2-1
d_call: TRBD2
v_call: TRBV20-1
cdr3_nt: TGCAGTGCTAGAGATAGCGGGAGGCAGGTGCGGGGTGAGCAGTTCTTC
cdr3_aa: CSARDSGRQVRGEQFF

clone_size: few
j_call: TRBJ2-5
d_call: TRBD1
v_call: TRBV5-1
cdr3_nt: TGCGCCAGCAGCCCTGGACAGGTAGAGACCCAGTACTTC
cdr3_aa: CASSPGQVETQYF

clone_size: .
j_call: TRBJ2-3
d_call: .
v_call: TRBV20-1
cdr3_nt: TGCAGTGCTAGCCGATCGGCAGCGGCTAGCACAAATACGCAGTATTTT
cdr3_aa: CSASRSAAASTNTQYF

clone_size: once
j_call: TRBJ1-5
d_call: .
v_call: TRBV6-2/TRBV6-3
cdr3_nt: TGTGCCAGCAGTTACCGGCTTTGGTTAAACAACGTGCGTCAGCCCCAGCATTTT
cdr3_aa: CASSYRLWLNNVRQPQHF

clone_size: .
j_call: TRBJ2-5
d_call: TRBD1
v_call: TRBV5-1
cdr3_nt: TGCGCCAGCAGCTTGGCCGGACAGGGGGCAGAGCAAGAGACCCAGTACTTC
cdr3_aa: CASSLAGQGAEQETQYF

clone_size: few
j_call: TRBJ1-2
d_call: .
v_call: TRBV4-1
cdr3_nt: TGCGCCAGCAGCCCCCGGGACACTGGTGTAATTGACTATGGCTACACCTTC
cdr3_aa: CASSPRDTGVIDYGYTF

clone_size: few
j_call: TRBJ1-4
d_call: TRBD1
v_call: TRBV6-1
cdr3_nt: TGTGCCAGCAGTGAAGGGGACAGCAATGAAAAACTGTTTTTT
cdr3_aa: CASSEGDSNEKLFF

clone_size: .
j_call: TRBJ2-5
d_call: .
v_call: TRBV21-1
cdr3_nt: TGTGCCAGCAGCGGGACAGATTCCCAAGAGACCCAGTACTTC
cdr3_aa: CASSGTDSQETQYF

clone_size: .
j_call: TRBJ2-7
d_call: .
v_call: TRBV25-1
cdr3_nt: TGTGCCAGCAGTGTTCAGGGTTCCTACGAGCAGTACTTC
cdr3_aa: CASSVQGSYEQYF

clone_size: .
j_call: TRBJ1-5
d_call: .
v_call: TRBV7-9
cdr3_nt: TGTGCCAGCAGCACCCGGACGGAGCCCCAGCATTTT
cdr3_aa: CASSTRTEPQHF

clone_size: few
j_call: TRBJ2-3
d_call: .
v_call: TRBV7-2
cdr3_nt: TGTGCCAGCAGCTCCACAAGGAGAGGGATAACAGATACGCAGTATTTT
cdr3_aa: CASSSTRRGITDTQYF

clone_size: .
j_call: TRBJ2-7
d_call: .
v_call: TRBV5-1
cdr3_nt: TGCGCCAGCAGCAGCGCAGGACACTACGGGCAGTACTTC
cdr3_aa: CASSSAGHYGQYF

clone_size: .
j_call: TRBJ1-5
d_call: .
v_call: TRBV12-3/TRBV12-4
cdr3_nt: TGTGCCAGCAGTTTAAGGGCTACCAATCAGCCCCAGCATTTT
cdr3_aa: CASSLRATNQPQHF

clone_size: .
j_call: TRBJ1-1
d_call: .
v_call: TRBV7-8
cdr3_nt: TGTGCCAGCAGCTTAACGTACTTGGGGGGGGGCCTGAACACTGAAGCTTTCTTT
cdr3_aa: CASSLTYLGGGLNTEAFF

clone_size: .
j_call: TRBJ1-6
d_call: .
v_call: TRBV20-1
cdr3_nt: TGCAGTGCTGGTCCCTATTCACCCCTCCACTTT
cdr3_aa: CSAGPYSPLHF

clone_size: few
j_call: TRBJ1-1
d_call: .
v_call: TRBV15
cdr3_nt: TGTGCCACCAGCAGAGATGAGCGTGCTGAAGCTTTCTTT
cdr3_aa: CATSRDERAEAFF

clone_size: .
j_call: TRBJ2-1
d_call: TRBD2
v_call: TRBV11-2
cdr3_nt: TGTGCCAGCAGCTCCGTTAGGGGACTATACAATGAGCAGTTCTTC
cdr3_aa: CASSSVRGLYNEQFF

clone_size: .
j_call: TRBJ2-7
d_call: TRBD1
v_call: TRBV10-3
cdr3_nt: TGTGCCATCAGTGAGTACGACCCGGGACAGGGCTACGAGCAGTACTTC
cdr3_aa: CAISEYDPGQGYEQYF

clone_size: few
j_call: TRBJ2-3
d_call: .
v_call: TRBV29-1
cdr3_nt: TGCAGCGTAAAGGTCGGCGGGGCGAGGAGTGGCACAGATACGCAGTATTTT
cdr3_aa: CSVKVGGARSGTDTQYF

clone_size: few
j_call: TRBJ1-3
d_call: .
v_call: TRBV12-3/TRBV12-4
cdr3_nt: TGTGCCATCCAGAGTGACACCATATATTTT
cdr3_aa: CAIQSDTIYF

clone_size: .
j_call: TRBJ2-1
d_call: .
v_call: TRBV2
cdr3_nt: TGTGCCAGCAGGCCAGGGATCGTCCGCAATGAGCAGTTCTTC
cdr3_aa: CASRPGIVRNEQFF

clone_size: few
j_call: TRBJ2-2
d_call: .
v_call: TRBV12-3/TRBV12-4
cdr3_nt: TGTGCCAGCAGTTTAGACCAGGCTGACACCGGGGAGCTGTTTTTT
cdr3_aa: CASSLDQADTGELFF

clone_size: .
j_call: TRBJ2-5
d_call: TRBD2
v_call: TRBV12-3/TRBV12-4
cdr3_nt: TGTGCCAGCAGTTACGCCGGGACTAGCGGGAGTAAGACCCAGCACTTC
cdr3_aa: CASSYAGTSGSKTQHF

clone_size: .
j_call: TRBJ2-7
d_call: TRBD1
v_call: TRBV6-2/TRBV6-3
cdr3_nt: TGTGCCAGCAGTTACTCCCGGGACAGGGAGGGACGCTACGAGCAGTACTTC
cdr3_aa: CASSYSRDREGRYEQYF

clone_size: .
j_call: TRBJ1-6
d_call: TRBD1
v_call: TRBV5-1
cdr3_nt: TGCGCCAGCAGCCAAAGGACAGGGAATAATTCACCCCTCCACTTT
cdr3_aa: CASSQRTGNNSPLHF

clone_size: .
j_call: TRBJ2-1
d_call: TRBD2
v_call: TRBV20-1
cdr3_nt: TGCAGTGCGCGCTCCGGGACTAGCGTCCCCTACAATGAGCAGTTCTTC
cdr3_aa: CSARSGTSVPYNEQFF

clone_size: .
j_call: TRBJ1-4
d_call: .
v_call: TRBV5-1
cdr3_nt: TGCGCCAGCAGCTCCACTCCCCGGCGGGGCAATGAAAAACTGTTTTTT
cdr3_aa: CASSSTPRRGNEKLFF

clone_size: few
j_call: TRBJ2-7
d_call: .
v_call: TRBV7-2
cdr3_nt: TGTGCCAGCAGCTTAGGACTAGGGATCTCCTACGAGCAGTACTTC
cdr3_aa: CASSLGLGISYEQYF

clone_size: .
j_call: TRBJ1-5
d_call: .
v_call: TRBV4-1
cdr3_nt: TGCGCCAGCAGCCAACTTGAGATGAGCAATCAGCCCCAGCATTTT
cdr3_aa: CASSQLEMSNQPQHF

clone_size: .
j_call: TRBJ2-3
d_call: .
v_call: TRBV10-3
cdr3_nt: TGCGCCATCAGTGCGGACAGTTACAACACAGATACGCAGTATTTT
cdr3_aa: CAISADSYNTDTQYF